This T cell receptor (beta chain) was captured by sequencing in a study of HIV-infected patients and healthy controls. This clonotype was seen many times. cDNA was made from around 0.45 ug RNA using alpha and beta constant primers. Each of the alpha and beta chains got its own library through chain-specific third strand synthesis with indices. TCRdb independently ran MiXCR on the 5' RACE reads; one entry per CDR3 protein. The table records about 18,000 distinct CDR3 sequences, 8.5% of them present only once. Follow-up blood was drawn about 14 weeks, roughly three months, after antiretroviral therapy began. All unsorted peripheral T cells were captured because whole blood was used without fractionation. The CDR3 consists of 13 residues. V was trimmed by 5 bases and J by 8 bases, leaving 13 bases between them. Germline V CDR1 and CDR2: SGHVS, FQNEAQ.

Sample: blood, taken during antiretroviral therapy. The rearrangement uses TRBV7-8 and TRBJ2-1; D is uncertain. This TCR was sampled from an adult with HIV infection. The CDR3, as DNA: TGTGCCAGCAGCCCCCGGGCCGCGGATGAGCAGTTCTTC. This sequence encodes CASSPRAADEQFF.